One sample yielded the 5 T cell receptor beta chains listed below, sequenced in a study of OX40 agonist ivuxolimab in advanced cancers. TCRdb's copy holds only in-frame clones and misses some; the assay was immunoSEQ multiplex PCR. The table has tens of thousands of clones, 65% to 85% seen once. Source: CD4+ or CD8+ T cells sorted from blood, taken in a trial of the OX40 agonist ivuxolimab. Source of these receptors: an adult with an advanced solid tumor such as melanoma, head and neck, liver or kidney cancer.

This clone occurred once. The chain is built from TRBV5-1 and TRBJ2-1; TRBD2 might be the D (6 bases). CDR3 length: 14 amino acids. The germline gives CDR1 SGHRS, CDR2 YFSETQ. V lost 1 base and J 4 bases, leaving 9 bases between the germline ends. CDR3 sequence reads: CASSLSGEYNEQFF. DNA of the CDR3: TGCGCCAGCAGCTTGTCGGGGGAATACAATGAGCAGTTCTTC.

The J gene is TRBJ2-3, the V gene TRBV19; no definite D call. The V end was cut by 3 bases, the J end by 0 bases, with 10 bases between. The CDR3 length is 15 residues. CDR1 and CDR2 (germline): LNHDA, SQIVND (reference sequence). This chain's CDR3 is CASSIRVSSTDTQYF. In DNA form, the CDR3 reads TGTGCCAGTAGTATTAGGGTCAGCAGCACAGATACGCAGTATTTT. Looking up the rest from reference TRBV19 and TRBJ2-3 gives the full variable domain: DGGITQSPKYLFRKEGQNVTLSCEQNLNHDAMYWYRQDPGQGLRLIYYSQIVNDFQKGDIAEGYSVSREKKESFPLTVTSAQKNPTAFYLCASSIRVSSTDTQYFGPGTRLTVL.

The gene calls are TRBV5-1 and TRBJ2-2, with D perhaps matching TRBD2 (7 bases). Germline CDR1 reads SGHRS; CDR2 reads YFSETQ. The V gene lost 4 bases and the J gene lost 4 bases, with 17 bases spanning the gap. CDR3 length equals 16 residues. The chain's CDR3 is CASSPGAGAVTGELFF. The CDR3 nucleotides are TGCGCCAGCAGCCCGGGGGCGGGGGCCGTCACCGGGGAGCTGTTTTTT.

The rearrangement joins TRBV19 to TRBJ2-1; TRBD1 agrees at 7 bases. The CDR3 consists of 14 residues. In germline, CDR1 is LNHDA, CDR2 SQIVND (reference sequence). The V and J ends lost 5 bases and 4 bases, in that order; junction bases with no gene match: 5. CDR3 sequence reads: CASSEGDSYNEQFF. CDR3 sequence (DNA): TGTGCCAGTAGTGAGGGGGACAGTTACAATGAGCAGTTCTTC.

This rearrangement joins TRBV5-1 to TRBJ1-1, with 7 bases that match TRBD1. The junction had 4 bases not matched to a gene; V was cut back by 4 bases and J by 1 base. The CDR3 consists of 14 residues. Germline V gene lookup returns CDR1 SGHRS and CDR2 YFSETQ. This CDR3 reads CASSPGTANTEAFF. CDR3 bases: TGCGCCAGCAGCCCAGGGACAGCGAACACTGAAGCTTTCTTT.